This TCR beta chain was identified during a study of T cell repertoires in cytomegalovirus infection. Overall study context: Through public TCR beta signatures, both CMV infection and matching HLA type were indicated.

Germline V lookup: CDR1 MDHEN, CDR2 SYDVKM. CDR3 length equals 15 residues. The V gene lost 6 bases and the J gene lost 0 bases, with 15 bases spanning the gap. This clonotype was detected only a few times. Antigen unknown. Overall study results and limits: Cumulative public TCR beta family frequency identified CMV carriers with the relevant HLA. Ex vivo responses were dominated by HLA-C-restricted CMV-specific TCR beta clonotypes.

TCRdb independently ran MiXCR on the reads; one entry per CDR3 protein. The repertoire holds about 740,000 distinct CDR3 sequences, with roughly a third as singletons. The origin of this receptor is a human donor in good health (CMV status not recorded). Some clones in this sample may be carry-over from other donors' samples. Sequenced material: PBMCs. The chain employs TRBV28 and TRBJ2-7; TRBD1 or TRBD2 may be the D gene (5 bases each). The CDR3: CASSSGTPSSYEQYF. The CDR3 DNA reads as TGTGCCAGCAGCTCCGGGACCCCGAGCTCCTACGAGCAGTACTTC.